This T cell receptor (beta chain) is drawn from a study of T cell repertoires in cytomegalovirus infection. Study at large: Well-studied HLA-B-restricted CMV epitopes were used in the study alongside recently identified HLA-C-restricted ones. Findings and limits, study-wide: What dominated the ex vivo response were HLA-C-restricted CMV-specific TCR beta clonotypes.

The V gene end was trimmed by 3 bases and the J gene end by 3 bases; junction bases not matched to a gene: 3. CDR1 is SQVTM and CDR2 is ANQGSEA in the germline V gene. The CDR3 sequence is 14 residues long. About this clonotype itself: No antigen is known for it.

TCRdb ran MiXCR on the reads and lists one entry per CDR3 protein. Among some 800,000 distinct CDR3 sequences listed, 30% to 35% were seen once. Material: cultured CD8+ T cells from PBMCs, obtained from culture after CMV antigen stimulation. The sequence was collected from a human donor in good health (CMV status not recorded). Some clones in this sample may be carry-over from other donors' samples. The V call is TRBV29-1, the J call TRBJ2-3; TRBD1 aligns across 10 bases. Here the CDR3 reads CSVDGTGETDTQYF. The CDR3 coding sequence is TGCAGCGTTGACGGGACAGGGGAGACAGATACGCAGTATTTT.